This T cell receptor beta chain emerged from a study of metastatic and nonmetastatic thyroid tumors. There are 15 residues in the CDR3. The ends were cut back, 0 bases at V and 2 bases at J, with 12 bases in the middle. CDR1 is SGHRS, CDR2 YFSETQ, per germline. This clone was observed a handful of times. Patients were all untreated before their thyroid surgery. TCRdb re-called the PCR reads with MiXCR. The profile shows some 40,000 clones, around 20% of them singletons. Sequenced input: blood. This TCR came from a female donor with papillary thyroid cancer or a benign thyroid nodule (not recorded which). Some clones in this sample may be carry-over from other donors' samples. The chain is built from TRBV5-1 and TRBJ2-7; perhaps TRBD2 as D (6 bases). The CDR3 is CASSLAFGSAYEQYF. CDR3 nucleotide sequence: TGCGCCAGCAGCTTGGCTTTCGGGAGTGCCTACGAGCAGTACTTC.